A selection of T cell receptor beta chains follows, all from one sample in a study of type 1 and type 2 diabetes patients. One entry per CDR3 protein, called by TCRdb with MiXCR from the multiplex PCR reads. Seen here are 250,000 to 300,000 distinct CDR3 sequences, more than 45% observed once, and the top ten hold roughly 15%. The sequenced sample was peripheral blood mononuclear cells (PBMCs). These receptors all come from a man between 18 and 35 years old with type 2 diabetes. The CDR3 runs from the conserved cysteine through the conserved F or W. Each record gives: J gene, D gene, V gene, clone size, CDR3 protein, CDR3 DNA. A D gene is named only where the DNA matches it firmly. Not every row has a clone size; where given, it reads once, few, many or a size class.

J: TRBJ1-1
D: TRBD1
V: TRBV10-3
size: .
CDR3: CASFRGEFGEAFF
DNA: TGTGCCAGCTTCAGGGGGGAGTTCGGTGAAGCTTTCTTT

J: TRBJ2-5
D: TRBD1
V: TRBV11-2
size: .
CDR3: CASSTGQVGETQYF
DNA: TGTGCCAGCAGCACAGGACAGGTGGGGGAGACCCAGTACTTC

J: TRBJ1-2
D: .
V: TRBV5-1
size: few
CDR3: CASSLVQGTHGYTF
DNA: TGCGCCAGCAGCTTGGTCCAGGGAACTCATGGCTACACCTTC

J: TRBJ1-3
D: .
V: TRBV7-2
size: .
CDR3: CASNRGPGNTIYF
DNA: TGTGCCAGCAACCGCGGTCCTGGAAACACCATATATTTT

J: TRBJ2-5
D: .
V: TRBV5-1
size: .
CDR3: CASSTGSYPETQYF
DNA: TGCGCCAGCAGCACTGGATCTTACCCAGAGACCCAGTACTTC

J: TRBJ1-5
D: TRBD1
V: TRBV7-2
size: .
CDR3: CASSRDRVKDQPQHF
DNA: TGTGCCAGCAGCCGAGACAGGGTTAAGGATCAGCCCCAGCATTTT

J: TRBJ2-2
D: TRBD1
V: TRBV25-1
size: .
CDR3: CASSEGDRNTGELFF
DNA: TGTGCCAGCAGTGAAGGGGACAGAAACACCGGGGAGCTGTTTTTT

J: TRBJ2-7
D: TRBD2
V: TRBV5-1
size: .
CDR3: CASSLEGSGRSYEQYF
DNA: TGCGCCAGCAGCTTGGAGGGTAGCGGGAGGTCCTACGAGCAGTACTTC

J: TRBJ1-5
D: .
V: TRBV10-1
size: .
CDR3: CASTRANGHQPQHF
DNA: TGCGCCAGCACTCGGGCCAACGGGCATCAGCCCCAGCATTTT

J: TRBJ2-5
D: TRBD2
V: TRBV6-9
size: .
CDR3: CAISGSRLAVETQYF
DNA: TGTGCCATCAGTGGGTCACGACTAGCGGTGGAGACCCAGTACTTC

J: TRBJ2-6
D: TRBD1
V: TRBV9
size: .
CDR3: CASSAFGTGGAGANVLTF
DNA: TGTGCCAGCAGCGCCTTTGGGACAGGGGGCGCTGGGGCCAACGTCCTGACTTTC

J: TRBJ1-2
D: .
V: TRBV30
size: many
CDR3: CAIQDYGYTF
DNA: TGTGCCATCCAGGACTATGGCTACACCTTC

J: TRBJ2-7
D: .
V: TRBV2
size: many
CDR3: CASSGAYEQYF
DNA: TGTGCCAGCAGTGGCGCGTACGAGCAGTACTTC

J: TRBJ2-5
D: .
V: TRBV15
size: many
CDR3: CATSKTEAETQYF
DNA: TGTGCCACCTCAAAGACAGAAGCTGAGACCCAGTACTTC

J: TRBJ2-7
D: .
V: TRBV19
size: .
CDR3: CASSIARGYYEQYF
DNA: TGTGCCAGTAGTATAGCTCGGGGTTACTACGAGCAGTACTTC

J: TRBJ2-3
D: TRBD2
V: TRBV20-1
size: many
CDR3: CSAALAGTDTQYF
DNA: TGCAGTGCTGCCCTAGCGGGGACAGATACGCAGTATTTT

J: TRBJ2-7
D: .
V: TRBV11-3
size: .
CDR3: CASSPPGVTAEQYF
DNA: TGTGCCAGCAGCCCCCCCGGAGTAACAGCCGAGCAGTACTTC

J: TRBJ1-2
D: .
V: TRBV25-1
size: .
CDR3: CASTDINHGYTF
DNA: TGTGCCAGCACGGACATCAACCATGGCTACACCTTC

J: TRBJ2-1
D: .
V: TRBV12-5
size: .
CDR3: CARVKAGYASYNEQFF
DNA: TGTGCTAGAGTTAAGGCTGGATACGCTTCCTACAATGAGCAGTTCTTC

J: TRBJ1-6
D: .
V: TRBV3-1
size: .
CDR3: CASSEALGSPLHF
DNA: TGTGCCAGCAGCGAAGCCCTAGGATCACCCCTCCACTTT

J: TRBJ2-3
D: .
V: TRBV30
size: few
CDR3: CASSPRDGSTDTQYF
DNA: TGTGCCAGTAGTCCGCGGGACGGTTCCACAGATACGCAGTATTTT

J: TRBJ2-7
D: TRBD2
V: TRBV20-1
size: .
CDR3: CSARGVRSGSSHEQYF
DNA: TGCAGTGCTAGGGGGGTGCGTAGCGGGAGTTCCCACGAGCAGTACTTC

J: TRBJ2-7
D: .
V: TRBV11-2
size: .
CDR3: CASSYRYTTYEQYF
DNA: TGTGCCAGCAGCTACAGGTACACTACCTACGAGCAGTACTTC

J: TRBJ2-7
D: .
V: TRBV20-1
size: few
CDR3: CSARDPNRPYEQYF
DNA: TGCAGTGCACGGGACCCCAACCGACCTTACGAGCAGTACTTC

J: TRBJ1-6
D: .
V: TRBV18
size: .
CDR3: CASSPRTLADNSPLHF
DNA: TGTGCCAGCTCACCACGTACCCTCGCAGATAATTCACCCCTCCACTTT

J: TRBJ1-6
D: TRBD1
V: TRBV20-1
size: few
CDR3: CSARHDREGSPLHF
DNA: TGCAGTGCTAGACATGACAGGGAGGGTTCACCCCTCCACTTT

J: TRBJ2-7
D: TRBD2
V: TRBV2
size: .
CDR3: CASLGLAGGYEQYF
DNA: TGTGCCAGCCTAGGACTAGCGGGAGGCTACGAGCAGTACTTC

J: TRBJ1-2
D: TRBD1
V: TRBV7-2
size: few
CDR3: CASSPRGPQTYGYTF
DNA: TGTGCCAGCAGCCCGAGGGGGCCGCAGACCTATGGCTACACCTTC

J: TRBJ2-3
D: .
V: TRBV2
size: .
CDR3: CASSATSTDTQYF
DNA: TGTGCCAGCAGTGCGACCAGCACAGATACGCAGTATTTT

J: TRBJ2-3
D: .
V: TRBV12-3/TRBV12-4
size: .
CDR3: CASNRDTRTDTQYF
DNA: TGTGCCAGCAACCGGGACACCCGCACAGATACGCAGTATTTT

J: TRBJ2-5
D: .
V: TRBV7-9
size: .
CDR3: CASSLWMGTFQETQYF
DNA: TGTGCCAGCAGCTTATGGATGGGAACCTTCCAAGAGACCCAGTACTTC

J: TRBJ2-3
D: .
V: TRBV4-3
size: few
CDR3: CASSQDGNSDTQYF
DNA: TGCGCCAGCAGCCAAGATGGGAACTCAGATACGCAGTATTTT

J: TRBJ2-1
D: TRBD1
V: TRBV20-1
size: once
CDR3: CSAPTTGWDEQFF
DNA: TGCAGTGCCCCGACGACAGGGTGGGATGAGCAGTTCTTC

J: TRBJ1-3
D: .
V: TRBV12-3/TRBV12-4
size: .
CDR3: CASSTQGMGNTIYF
DNA: TGTGCCAGCAGTACCCAGGGTATGGGAAACACCATATATTTT

J: TRBJ1-2
D: .
V: TRBV19
size: .
CDR3: CASSLYGLGQTSGYTF
DNA: TGTGCCAGTAGTCTCTACGGCTTAGGACAGACGAGCGGCTACACCTTC

J: TRBJ1-2
D: .
V: TRBV20-1
size: few
CDR3: CSASTDRTVNYGYTF
DNA: TGCAGTGCTAGTACCGATAGGACGGTAAATTATGGCTACACCTTC

J: TRBJ2-3
D: .
V: TRBV27
size: .
CDR3: CASRTYRSSTDTQYF
DNA: TGTGCCAGCAGGACCTATAGATCTAGCACAGATACGCAGTATTTT

J: TRBJ2-1
D: TRBD1
V: TRBV7-6
size: .
CDR3: CASSFGTAVYNEQFF
DNA: TGTGCCAGCAGCTTCGGGACAGCCGTTTACAATGAGCAGTTCTTC

J: TRBJ2-1
D: .
V: TRBV4-1
size: .
CDR3: CASSQESLNEQFF
DNA: TGCGCCAGCAGCCAAGAGTCCTTGAATGAGCAGTTCTTC

J: TRBJ2-7
D: TRBD1
V: TRBV2
size: .
CDR3: CATKRDRDYEQYF
DNA: TGTGCCACGAAAAGGGACAGGGACTACGAGCAGTACTTC

J: TRBJ2-3
D: .
V: TRBV10-1
size: .
CDR3: CASSEWASGRADTQYF
DNA: TGCGCCAGCAGTGAGTGGGCTTCAGGGCGGGCAGATACGCAGTATTTT

J: TRBJ1-2
D: .
V: TRBV6-1
size: few
CDR3: CASVPQPGQWDGYTF
DNA: TGTGCCTCGGTTCCGCAACCAGGGCAGTGGGATGGCTACACCTTC

J: TRBJ1-5
D: .
V: TRBV6-6
size: .
CDR3: CASGYSRGVSQPQHF
DNA: TGTGCCAGCGGTTACTCGAGGGGCGTCAGTCAGCCCCAGCATTTT

J: TRBJ2-2
D: .
V: TRBV7-9
size: .
CDR3: CASSPGRVGGELFF
DNA: TGTGCCAGCAGCCCGGGACGGGTCGGCGGGGAGCTGTTTTTT

J: TRBJ1-1
D: .
V: TRBV7-2
size: many
CDR3: CASSLAGVGAFF
DNA: TGTGCCAGCAGCTTGGCGGGAGTAGGAGCTTTCTTT

J: TRBJ1-2
D: .
V: TRBV5-1
size: .
CDR3: CASSLAGDVGYTF
DNA: TGCGCCAGCAGCTTGGCAGGGGATGTTGGCTACACCTTC

J: TRBJ2-6
D: .
V: TRBV20-1
size: .
CDR3: CSALNRADSGANVLTF
DNA: TGCAGTGCTCTAAATAGGGCAGACTCTGGGGCCAACGTCCTGACTTTC

J: TRBJ2-1
D: .
V: TRBV7-9
size: .
CDR3: CASSLGTAVMNEQFF
DNA: TGTGCCAGCAGCCTCGGGACCGCGGTGATGAATGAGCAGTTCTTC